The 20 T cell receptor beta chains below come from one sample, sequenced in a study of T cells in Graves' hyperthyroidism and ophthalmopathy. TCR beta CDR3 sequences were amplified from RNA transcripts. HTBI primers were the set used in a first-round RT-PCR of the TCR CDR3. TCRdb re-derived calls from the multiplex PCR reads in MiXCR, one entry per CDR3 protein. The sample lists fewer than 900,000 distinct CDR3 sequences, about 17% occurring once. Sequences were obtained from blood. The receptors stem from a woman in her 50s with Graves' hyperthyroidism that later progressed to Graves' ophthalmopathy.

This chain connects TRBV19 to TRBJ2-7, with D unclear. Germline V gives CDR1 LNHDA, CDR2 SQIVND (reference sequence). CDR3 size: 12 residues. Trimming left V 6 bases short and J 3 bases short, with 9 bases between. The CDR3 bases are TGTGCCAGTAGCTCCTGTGTCTACGAGCAGTACTTC. Amino acids: CASSSCVYEQYF.

This CDR3 reads CASEGSDSSYEQYF. The CDR3 DNA reads TGTGCCAGCGAAGGGTCCGATAGCTCCTACGAGCAGTACTTC. The chain has TRBV18 and TRBJ2-7, with no clear D. The V end lost 8 bases, the J end lost 0 bases, and 14 bases lay between the germline ends. This CDR3 contains 14 residues. The germline V gene encodes CDR1 KGHSH and CDR2 LQKENI.

This clonotype was detected only a few times. The chain has TRBV9 and TRBJ2-3; D call uncertain. CDR1 SGDLS and CDR2 YYNGEE come from the germline V gene. V was shortened by 4 bases and J by 2 bases, with 14 bases between the two germline ends. The CDR3 spans 15 residues. CDR3 nucleotides: TGTGCCAGCAGCCCTCGTCCAGAATCCACAGATACGCAGTATTTT. It codes for CASSPRPESTDTQYF.

This chain uses TRBV20-1 with TRBJ2-1, with D perhaps TRBD2 (6 bases). Between the trimmed V and J ends, which lost 1 base and 7 bases, there was a span of 14 bases. Germline assignment: CDR1 DFQATT and CDR2 SNEGSKA (reference sequence). The CDR3 consists of 14 residues. CDR3 region: CSARAGGRANEQFF. The CDR3 DNA reads as TGCAGTGCTAGAGCAGGAGGGAGAGCTAATGAGCAGTTCTTC.

V usage is TRBV11-2 and J usage is TRBJ1-2; a weak D match, TRBD1 (6 bases). CDR3 length equals 16 residues. Germline CDR1 SGHAT, CDR2 FQNNGV. V was cut by 4 bases and J by 8 bases, with 23 bases left in between. The CDR3 loop reads CASSSLSGLGAVGYTF. CDR3 bases: TGTGCCAGCAGCTCCCTCTCAGGTCTGGGGGCGGTAGGCTACACCTTC. The variable domain in full, with the rest retrieved from reference TRBV11-2 and TRBJ1-2, is EAGVAQSPRYKIIEKRQSVAFWCNPISGHATLYWYQQILGQGPKLLIQFQNNGVVDDSQLPKDRFSAERLKGVDSTLKIQPAKLEDSAVYLCASSSLSGLGAVGYTFGSGTRLTVV.

This rearrangement joins TRBV29-1 to TRBJ1-2, with TRBD1 matching 7 bases. Germline V CDR1 and CDR2: SQVTM, ANQGSEA. CDR3 length: 15 amino acids. V lost 3 bases and J lost 7; bases outside the gene matches: 14. In DNA, the CDR3 is TGCAGCGTTGACCGATCGACAGGGCGTTCTGGTGGCTACACCTTC. This gives the protein CSVDRSTGRSGGYTF.

There are many counts of this clonotype. The chain joins TRBV29-1 to TRBJ1-1, with D possibly matching TRBD1 (6 bases). This CDR3 has 11 amino acids. The V end was cut by 5 bases, the J end by 5 bases, with 9 bases between. Germline V CDR1 and CDR2: SQVTM, ANQGSEA. DNA of the CDR3: TGCAGCGTTTCAGGGGTTACTGAAGCTTTCTTT. It codes for CSVSGVTEAFF.

Only a few counts were recorded for this clonotype. The chain recombines TRBV9 with TRBJ2-3, with 7 bases matching TRBD2. The J segment lost 0 bases and the V segment lost 3 bases, leaving 7 bases of the junction unmatched. There are 16 residues in the CDR3. From germline, CDR1 is SGDLS and CDR2 YYNGEE. CDR3 region: CASSAPLATSTDTQYF. CDR3 in DNA: TGTGCCAGCAGCGCCCCACTAGCGACTAGCACAGATACGCAGTATTTT.

This chain connects TRBV6-1 to TRBJ1-4; D call uncertain. CDR3 size: 15 residues. With 1 base removed from V and 1 base from J, the gap between germline ends came to 7 bases. The germline gives CDR1 MNHNS, CDR2 SASEGT. CDR3 region: CASSEVWETNEKLFF. The CDR3 nucleotides are TGTGCCAGCAGTGAAGTCTGGGAAACTAATGAAAAACTGTTTTTT.

This clonotype was counted between two and nine times. V gene TRBV27 combines with J gene TRBJ2-1; 7 bases are shared with TRBD2. The CDR3 sequence is 15 residues long. CDR1 MNHEY and CDR2 SMNVEV come from the germline V gene (reference sequence). Trimming at V came to 0 bases and at J to 3 bases, leaving 2 bases not matched to a gene. CDR3 sequence (DNA): TGTGCCAGCAGTTTATCGTGGGGGGGCTACAATGAGCAGTTCTTC. It codes for CASSLSWGGYNEQFF.

This clonotype showed up many times. The rearrangement uses TRBV5-1 and TRBJ1-1; D is perhaps TRBD1 (6 bases). CDR1 is SGHRS, CDR2 YFSETQ, per germline. V was cut by 5 bases and J by 5 bases, with 7 bases left in between. CDR3 length: 11 residues. CDR3 coding DNA: TGCGCCAGCAGACAGGGAACTGAAGCTTTCTTT. This gives the protein CASRQGTEAFF.

This chain uses TRBV7-2 with TRBJ2-7; D is possibly TRBD1 or TRBD2 (6 bases each). V was clipped by 4 bases and J by 3 bases, with 16 bases between them. The CDR3 is 15 amino acids. In germline, CDR1 is SGHTA, CDR2 FQGNSA. The CDR3 sequence is CASSSSGAGNYEQYF. The CDR3 DNA reads as TGTGCCAGCAGCTCATCGGGGGCGGGTAACTACGAGCAGTACTTC.

There are many counts of this clonotype. This chain joins TRBV20-1 and TRBJ1-5; D may be TRBD1 (5 bases). The germline V and J ends were trimmed by 1 base and 0 bases, with 10 bases remaining between them. This CDR3 comprises 15 residues. Per germline, CDR1 DFQATT and CDR2 SNEGSKA (reference sequence). CDR3 bases: TGCAGTGCTAGAGCGGGGGGGTATAGCAATCAGCCCCAGCATTTT. This codes for CSARAGGYSNQPQHF.

At least ten counts were recorded for this clonotype. V gene TRBV20-1 combines with J gene TRBJ2-7; TRBD1 or TRBD2 may be the D gene (7 bases each). The CDR3 loop spans 13 amino acids. The germline gives CDR1 DFQATT, CDR2 SNEGSKA (reference sequence). Trimming shortened V by 2 bases and J by 5 bases, and 13 bases separated the two germline ends. CDR3 bases: TGCAGTGCTAGATCGACAGGGAGGGACGAGCAGTACTTC. It codes for CSARSTGRDEQYF.

This clonotype was counted a few times. The gene calls are TRBV5-8 and TRBJ1-2; tentatively, D is TRBD1 (5 bases). Germline V lookup: CDR1 SGHTS, CDR2 YDEGEE. V was cut by 1 base and J by 4 bases, with 14 bases left in between. The CDR3 runs 15 residues. CDR3 in amino acids: CASSLTQASSYGYTF. CDR3 bases: TGTGCCAGCAGCTTGACACAGGCGTCAAGCTATGGCTACACCTTC.

This clonotype occurred a few times. The V gene is TRBV5-1, the J gene TRBJ2-5; D could derive from TRBD1 or TRBD2 (5 bases each). V was cut by 0 bases and J by 2 bases, with 11 bases left in between. Germline lookup yields CDR1 SGHRS and CDR2 YFSETQ. The CDR3 is 15 residues long. The CDR3 DNA sequence: TGCGCCAGCAGCTTGGCGGGGAAGGGGCAAGAGACCCAGTACTTC. Amino acid sequence: CASSLAGKGQETQYF.

This chain uses TRBV12-3 or TRBV12-4 with TRBJ2-1, with 11 bases aligning to TRBD1. J was trimmed by 8 bases and V by 6 bases; bases with no gene match: 9. The length of the CDR3 is 15 residues. The CDR3 coding sequence is TGTGCCAGCAGCCTTGGACAGGGGGCAAAGGATGAGCAGTTCTTC. This sequence encodes CASSLGQGAKDEQFF.

This clonotype was recorded a few times. This chain connects TRBV7-3 to TRBJ2-1, with TRBD2 identical over 10 bases. Trimming at V came to 3 bases and at J to 5 bases, leaving 7 bases not matched to a gene. This CDR3 is built from 16 residues. Germline lookup yields CDR1 SGHTA and CDR2 FQGTGA. The CDR3 DNA reads as TGTGCCAGCAGCTTCCCCACTAGCGGGGCCGACAATGAGCAGTTCTTC. Residues: CASSFPTSGADNEQFF.

This chain links TRBV19 with TRBJ1-2; tentative D call: TRBD1 (5 bases). The germline V and J ends were trimmed by 6 bases and 4 bases, with 18 bases remaining between them. Germline V CDR1 and CDR2: LNHDA, SQIVND (reference sequence). The CDR3 contains 15 residues. CDR3 in amino acids: CASSPRVGESYGYTF. CDR3 sequence (DNA): TGTGCCAGTAGCCCTAGGGTAGGGGAGTCCTATGGCTACACCTTC.

This clonotype was seen more than once but under ten times. The chain's CDR3 is CASWTGNSYEQYF. The CDR3 DNA reads as TGTGCCTCCTGGACGGGGAACTCCTACGAGCAGTACTTC. The chain joins TRBV6-1 to TRBJ2-7; a weak D match, TRBD2 (5 bases). This CDR3 comprises 13 residues. Per germline, CDR1 MNHNS and CDR2 SASEGT. V gave up 11 bases and J gave up 0 bases, with 14 bases separating them.